Listed here are 5 T cell receptor beta chains from one sample, sequenced in a study of T cells in Graves' hyperthyroidism and ophthalmopathy. RNA transcripts provided the source from which TCR beta CDR3 regions were amplified. Primed by the HTBI set, a first-round RT-PCR was run on the TCR CDR3. TCRdb passed the multiplex PCR reads through MiXCR, listing each CDR3 protein once. In the table there are approximately 710,000 distinct CDR3 sequences, around 15% of which are singletons. The sequencing input was blood. All receptors come from a man aged 45-60 years with Graves' hyperthyroidism.

The table lists this clonotype with many counts. The rearrangement links TRBV7-9 to TRBJ1-1; D uncertain. Germline V lookup: CDR1 SEHNR, CDR2 FQNEAQ (reference sequence). This CDR3 is 13 amino acids long. The V end lost 5 bases, the J end lost 4 bases, and 11 bases lay between the germline ends. The CDR3: CASSPLRGTEAFF. The CDR3 region has the DNA TGTGCCAGCAGCCCCCTTCGGGGCACTGAAGCTTTCTTT.

This clonotype was picked up a small number of times. V usage is TRBV20-1 and J usage is TRBJ2-2, with 8 bases fitting TRBD1. CDR1 DFQATT and CDR2 SNEGSKA come from the germline V gene (reference sequence). CDR3 length equals 15 residues. V gave up 1 base and J gave up 0 bases; unmatched junction bases: 1. CDR3 in amino acids: CSARGTGTNTGELFF. In nucleotides, the CDR3 is TGCAGTGCTAGAGGGACAGGGACGAACACCGGGGAGCTGTTTTTT.

This clonotype was seen many times. The V and J genes are TRBV7-8 and TRBJ1-1, with D uncertain. This CDR3 region has 14 residues. CDR1 and CDR2 (germline): SGHVS, FQNEAQ. Trimming left V 1 base short and J 1 base short, with 7 bases between. The DNA for the CDR3 is TGTGCCAGCAGCTTAGTCTCGGGGAACACTGAAGCTTTCTTT. This gives the protein CASSLVSGNTEAFF.

This clonotype has ten or more counts. The chain joins TRBV24-1 to TRBJ2-1; the match to TRBD2 covers 11 bases. The CDR3 covers 18 residues. V shed 0 bases, J shed 3 bases, and the junction held 6 bases outside the gene matches. CDR1 is KGHDR, CDR2 SFDVKD, per germline. CDR3 loop: CATSDLGSGTSGYNEQFF. The CDR3 bases are TGTGCCACCAGTGATTTGGGGTCCGGGACTAGCGGCTACAATGAGCAGTTCTTC.

The chain employs TRBV20-1 and TRBJ1-5; TRBD1 is a possible D gene (6 bases). Germline V gene lookup returns CDR1 DFQATT and CDR2 SNEGSKA (reference sequence). The CDR3 is made up of 14 amino acids. Trimming took off 4 bases at V and 0 bases at J, with 10 bases between the two ends. The DNA of the CDR3 is TGCAGTGCTAAACAGGGAGATAGCAATCAGCCCCAGCATTTT. Translating gives CSAKQGDSNQPQHF.